This T cell receptor (beta chain) was observed in a study of T-cell reconstitution after alpha-beta-depleted transplantation in children. Points from the study as a whole: Once a year had passed after transplant, T-cell counts and diversity came mostly from newly produced T cells. There were reportedly several hundred expanded graft clones from which alpha-beta T cells came about two months after transplant.

This CDR3 has 14 amino acids. Per germline, CDR1 SGHRS and CDR2 YFSETQ. Trimming removed 2 bases from V and 5 bases from J; junction bases left unmatched: 3. As for this clonotype: Its antigen remains unidentified.

As it was prepared, the TCRbeta library received unique molecular identifiers. TCRdb itself ran the PCR reads through MiXCR, one entry per CDR3 protein. The table lists 800,000 to 1,000,000 distinct CDR3 sequences, under 30% of them singletons. The rearrangement joins TRBV5-1 to TRBJ2-7, with TRBD2 matching 11 bases. The sequencing used PBMCs, mostly from graft donor cells, collected 360 days after TCRalphabeta/CD19-depleted stem cell transplant. The TCR comes from a boy under two years old who had a stem cell transplant for SCID, so the T cells may come from the graft donor. The CDR3 coding sequence is TGCGCCAGCAGCTTTAGCGGGGGGGCGGACGAGCAGTACTTC. This sequence encodes CASSFSGGADEQYF.